This T cell receptor beta chain was profiled in a study of PD-1 blockade in mismatch repair-deficient tumors (dated by TCRdb to about 2017). Study-wide context: Between late 2013 and late 2016, the trial enrolled approximately 91 consecutive patients with some eleven types of mismatch repair-deficient cancer, all of whom had received prior treatment and were progressing. Tumor-associated T cell clones were tracked in the peripheral blood of patients responding to PD-1 blockade by deep sequencing of TCR CDR3 regions.

Worth noting for this clone: The antigen it binds to is not known. Per-base qualities were not stored, and no clone one base away is much larger.

This sample's time point label indicates: peripheral blood 12 weeks after first pembrolizumab dose. Mismatch repair deficiency in every enrolled patient was established by polymerase chain reaction or immunohistochemistry. TCR sequencing was performed for a few patients who responded to pembrolizumab therapy. Pembrolizumab PD-1 blockade was prospectively tested in advanced mismatch repair-deficient cancers, regardless of tissue of origin, in the phase II trial. Peripheral blood T cell samples were collected serially, before PD-1 blockade began and at several time points afterward. Blood sampling time points were reported as weeks after the first dose of pembrolizumab. The method behind the library was the immunoSEQ multiplex PCR assay. The immuneACCESS repertoire file appears here via TCRdb, limited to in-frame rearrangements. These files lack a portion of the clones; in checked studies, under half of the deficit traces to unresolved V genes, and the cause of the others is not known. A total of fewer than 100,000 clones appear in this sample, over 70% of them only once. The ten largest account for roughly 2.6% of the sample.

V loses 3 bases at its end and J loses 4 bases; junction bases beyond the gene matches: 6. Taken from the germline V gene, the CDR1 and CDR2 loops are SGHRS and YFSETQ. The CDR3 runs 17 amino acids, cysteine and phenylalanine included. Just the 51-base CDR3 DNA is kept, in frame starting at base 1. Study-level results and caveats: Clones residing in the tumor, which were often undetectable in blood before treatment, expanded quickly after pembrolizumab and then contracted, generally before radiologic responses.

This specimen consisted of peripheral blood, obtained 12 weeks after starting pembrolizumab. The chain uses TRBV5-1 and TRBJ2-3, and TRBD2 matches 15 of the central bases. This TCR came from an adult with mismatch repair-deficient cancer. The CDR3 reads CASSYRTSGRVADTQYF. The DNA sequence is as follows: TGCGCCAGCAGCTACCGGACTAGCGGGAGGGTCGCAGATACGCAGTATTTT.